The present entry profiles one TCR beta chain with its context. Sequencing was performed with immunoSEQ multiplex PCR; in TCRdb, only in-frame clones are kept and a portion is missing. Of roughly 93,000 clones detected, approximately 95% appear once; the ten largest clones hold over 0.25%. This specimen belongs to a study of technical replicates of blood from several donors. The germline V and J ends were trimmed by 3 bases and 7 bases, with 16 bases remaining between them. The CDR3 is 15 residues long. Germline V gene lookup returns CDR1 SGHRS and CDR2 YFSETQ. Sequenced: T cells isolated from PBMCs. The rearrangement joins TRBV5-1 to TRBJ1-4; a possible D gene is TRBD1 (6 bases). The clonotype comes from a human donor in good health. The CDR3 bases are TGCGCCAGCAGCTCAGGACAGAATGGGCGTGAAAAACTGTTTTTT. Translating gives CASSSGQNGREKLFF.